These T cell receptor beta chains were read from a single sample in a study of identifying expanded T cells in peripheral blood. The method was immunoSEQ multiplex PCR; TCRdb's version includes in-frame clones alone and lacks a portion of them. The sample contains some 75,000 clones, roughly 88% of which appear only once. The sample taken for sequencing was blood. These receptor sequences come from a person between 18 and 75 years old in good health. Each CDR3 is given with its conserved first and last residue. Each record gives: J gene, D gene, clone size, V gene, CDR3 protein, CDR3 DNA. The D gene is left open where the match is weak. Expanded clones are given a class, and other clones once, few, many or no size at all.

TRBJ2-7	TRBD1	.	TRBV13	CASSLRQKTGLAHEQYF	TGTGCCAGCAGCTTACGCCAAAAGACAGGGCTTGCGCACGAGCAGTACTTC
TRBJ2-2	TRBD1	.	TRBV18	CASSLRQGPNTGELFF	TGTGCCAGCTCACTCCGACAGGGACCAAACACCGGGGAGCTGTTTTTT
TRBJ2-7	.	.	TRBV20-1	CSAKTVYEQYF	TGCAGTGCCAAGACAGTCTACGAGCAGTACTTC
TRBJ2-1	TRBD2	.	TRBV7-2	CASSPRTSGGKRDNEQFF	TGTGCCAGCAGCCCGAGGACTAGCGGGGGTAAACGAGACAATGAGCAGTTCTTC
TRBJ2-1	.	.	TRBV15	CATSRDLLANNEQFF	TGTGCCACCAGCAGAGATCTACTAGCCAACAATGAGCAGTTCTTC
TRBJ1-2	.	.	TRBV6-5	CASSYSKGIYGYTF	TGTGCCAGCAGTTACTCGAAAGGGATCTATGGCTACACCTTC
TRBJ2-3	.	once	TRBV19	CASSLRRLGGVGTDTQYF	TGTGCCAGTAGTTTACGTCGGCTGGGCGGCGTCGGCACAGATACGCAGTATTTT
TRBJ2-7	TRBD1	.	TRBV19	CATKSPGQGAYEQYF	TGTGCCACCAAGTCCCCCGGACAGGGCGCCTACGAGCAGTACTTC
TRBJ1-1	.	few	TRBV6-9	CASTDQPPRYEVKGTEAFF	TGTGCCAGCACTGACCAACCCCCCAGGTATGAGGTAAAGGGCACTGAAGCTTTCTTT
TRBJ2-6	.	.	TRBV5-5	CASSLGFSASGANVLTF	TGTGCCAGCAGCTTGGGGTTTTCTGCCTCTGGGGCCAACGTCCTGACTTTC
TRBJ2-1	TRBD2	.	TRBV7-8	CASSLVSSGSSVEQFF	TGTGCCAGCAGCTTAGTCTCTAGCGGGAGTAGCGTTGAGCAGTTCTTC
TRBJ2-5	TRBD2	.	TRBV5-5	CASSGGLAGEETQYF	TGTGCCAGCAGCGGGGGACTAGCGGGTGAAGAGACCCAGTACTTC
TRBJ1-2	.	.	TRBV7-2	CASSFSGVDGGGYTF	TGTGCCAGCAGCTTCTCCGGCGTTGATGGTGGTGGCTACACCTTC
TRBJ1-1	TRBD1	.	TRBV11-2	CASSPLRTGGTEAFF	TGTGCCAGCAGCCCATTACGGACAGGGGGCACTGAAGCTTTCTTT
TRBJ1-2	TRBD1	few	TRBV10-3	CASTGETYGYTF	TGTGCCAGTACAGGGGAGACCTATGGCTACACCTTC
TRBJ2-5	.	.	TRBV9	CASSVGGTGETQYF	TGTGCCAGCAGCGTAGGGGGGACCGGAGAGACCCAGTACTTC